Presented here are 19 T cell receptor beta chains from one specimen sequenced in a study of blood T cell repertoires in COVID-19. TCRdb's copy holds only in-frame clones and misses some; the assay was immunoSEQ multiplex PCR. The repertoire holds about 130,000 clones, with roughly 83% as singletons. Specimen: PBMCs or T cells enriched from blood (not recorded which). Receptors originate from a man aged 45 to 65 who had recovered from COVID-19.

The chain is built from TRBV28 and TRBJ1-1; the D is unclear. CDR1 and CDR2 (germline): MDHEN, SYDVKM. This CDR3 has 12 residues. V was clipped by 3 bases and J by 6 bases, with 8 bases between them. The CDR3 DNA reads as TGTGCCAGCAGTTTTCCTTTAGCTGAAGCTTTCTTT. Translation gives CASSFPLAEAFF.

The J gene is TRBJ2-7, the V gene TRBV28; the match to TRBD1 covers 9 bases. Germline V gene lookup returns CDR1 MDHEN and CDR2 SYDVKM. The CDR3 is made up of 15 amino acids. Trimming removed 6 bases from V and 7 bases from J; junction bases left unmatched: 13. The CDR3 DNA follows: TGTGCCAGCAGAGGACCGGGACAGGGCGCGCGAGAGCAGTACTTC. Protein: CASRGPGQGAREQYF.

This chain uses TRBV28 with TRBJ2-7; D is perhaps TRBD2 (6 bases). Trimming left V 3 bases short and J 4 bases short, with 13 bases between. This CDR3 spans 14 amino acids. Germline values: CDR1 MDHEN, CDR2 SYDVKM. The CDR3 loop is CASSFPGERYEQYF. CDR3 DNA: TGTGCCAGCAGTTTTCCGGGGGAAAGGTACGAGCAGTACTTC.

CDR3 DNA: TGTGCCATCAAAGAACAGATGAACACTGAAGCTTTCTTT. Protein product: CAIKEQMNTEAFF. The genes are TRBV10-3 and TRBJ1-1; D uncertain. The CDR3 loop spans 13 amino acids. V was trimmed by 7 bases and J by 0 bases, leaving 9 bases between them. Germline assignment: CDR1 ENHRY and CDR2 SYGVKD.

This chain uses TRBV6-5 with TRBJ1-6; no firm D call. The CDR3 spans 14 residues. V lost 10 bases and J lost 8, with 18 bases in between. Per germline, CDR1 MNHEY and CDR2 SVGAGI. CDR3 in DNA: TGTGCCATCTCCCGGGAAAAAGTAGATTCACCCCTCCACTTT. Protein product: CAISREKVDSPLHF.

Only one count was recorded for this clone. The chain links TRBV10-3 to TRBJ2-1; tentatively, D is TRBD2 (5 bases). Germline assignment: CDR1 ENHRY and CDR2 SYGVKD. Trimming left V 2 bases short and J 0 bases short, with 5 bases between. This CDR3 is built from 14 residues. Written as DNA, the CDR3 is TGTGCCATCAGTGAGGGAGGCTCCTACAATGAGCAGTTCTTC. It encodes CAISEGGSYNEQFF.

This chain links TRBV6-2 or TRBV6-3 with TRBJ2-5; 10 bases agree with TRBD1. Looked up from germline, CDR1 is MNHEY and CDR2 is SVGEGT. Trimming at V came to 6 bases and at J to 4 bases, leaving 11 bases not matched to a gene. The CDR3 has 16 residues. CDR3 nucleotide sequence: TGTGCCAGCAGCCAGAGACAGGGGGCGATGGGAGAGACCCAGTACTTC. Its translation is CASSQRQGAMGETQYF.

The rearrangement links TRBV7-9 to TRBJ2-5; D is possibly TRBD2 (5 bases). CDR1 is SEHNR, CDR2 FQNEAQ, per germline (reference sequence). Between the trimmed V and J ends, which lost 5 bases and 5 bases, there was a span of 12 bases. The CDR3 contains 13 residues. CDR3 in amino acids: CASSQSGRETQYF. Here the CDR3 DNA reads TGTGCCAGCAGCCAAAGCGGTAGGGAGACCCAGTACTTC.

The rearrangement joins TRBV11-3 to TRBJ1-4; no firm D call. Germline V gene lookup returns CDR1 SGHNT and CDR2 YENEEA. The V and J ends lost 0 bases and 4 bases respectively, with 12 bases between them. This CDR3 has 16 amino acids. The CDR3 sequence: CASSLENGSGNEKLFF. The CDR3 DNA reads TGTGCCAGCAGCTTAGAAAATGGGTCAGGTAATGAAAAACTGTTTTTT. Complete variable domain (other parts from reference TRBV11-3 and TRBJ1-4): EAGVVQSPRYKIIEKKQPVAFWCNPISGHNTLYWYLQNLGQGPELLIRYENEEAVDDSQLPKDRFSAERLKGVDSTLKIQPAELGDSAVYLCASSLENGSGNEKLFFGSGTQLSVL.

The chain carries TRBV15 and TRBJ2-3, with 8 nucleotides matching TRBD1. Per germline, CDR1 LNHNV and CDR2 YYDKDF (reference sequence). The CDR3 has 18 residues. V shed 3 bases, J shed 2 bases, and the junction held 13 bases outside the gene matches. CDR3 coding DNA: TGTGCCACCAGCAGGAGGCAGGGGGCGTTTGCCCTCACAGATACGCAGTATTTT. Its translation: CATSRRQGAFALTDTQYF.

The chain employs TRBV5-1 and TRBJ2-7; 8 positions match TRBD1. Germline V gene lookup returns CDR1 SGHRS and CDR2 YFSETQ. The CDR3 is 14 amino acids. V lost 1 base, J lost 4 bases, and 4 bases stayed unmatched. This CDR3 reads CASSLWQGAYEQYF. For the CDR3, the DNA is TGCGCCAGCAGCTTGTGGCAGGGGGCTTACGAGCAGTACTTC.

This clone was observed a few times. This rearrangement joins TRBV29-1 to TRBJ1-2, with D perhaps TRBD1 (5 bases). This CDR3 has 11 residues. Looked up from germline, CDR1 is SQVTM and CDR2 is ANQGSEA. With 5 bases removed from V and 8 bases from J, the gap between germline ends came to 12 bases. This CDR3 reads CSVPGDRGYTF. The CDR3 DNA reads as TGCAGCGTTCCGGGGGATAGAGGCTACACCTTC.

This rearrangement joins TRBV30 to TRBJ1-1; D remains ambiguous. The germline gives CDR1 GTSNPN, CDR2 SVGIG (reference sequence). This CDR3 is built from 12 residues. The germline V and J ends were trimmed by 1 base and 5 bases, with 8 bases remaining between them. This CDR3 is CAWSGVETEAFF. In nucleotides, the CDR3 is TGTGCCTGGAGTGGGGTGGAGACTGAAGCTTTCTTT.

The V gene is TRBV18, the J gene TRBJ2-7; 7 positions agree with TRBD1. The CDR3 has 14 amino acids. Germline V gene sequence: CDR1 KGHSH, CDR2 LQKENI. After removal of 8 bases from V and 2 bases from J, the junction contained 9 bases not matched to a gene. This chain's CDR3 is CASTPTTGPYEQYF. The CDR3, as DNA: TGTGCCAGCACCCCGACGACAGGGCCCTACGAGCAGTACTTC.

The J gene is TRBJ1-1, the V gene TRBV19; TRBD1 might be the D (6 bases). This CDR3 region has 14 residues. Germline-derived CDR1 and CDR2 are LNHDA and SQIVND (reference sequence). V dropped 7 bases and J dropped 4 bases, with 16 bases sitting between them. In nucleotides, the CDR3 is TGTGCCAGTACGAACTTACAGGGCGGCACTGAAGCTTTCTTT. It codes for CASTNLQGGTEAFF.

This chain uses TRBV3-1 (or the pseudogene TRBV3-2) with TRBJ2-5, with 8 bases matching TRBD2. Trimming removed 6 bases from V and 1 base from J; junction bases left unmatched: 4. In germline, CDR1 is LGHDT, CDR2 YNNKEL (reference sequence). This CDR3 contains 14 residues. The CDR3 DNA is TGTGCCAGCAGACCCACTAGCGGCCAAGAGACCCAGTACTTC. This translates into CASRPTSGQETQYF.

The chain carries TRBV5-1 and TRBJ1-2; 8 nucleotides line up with TRBD1. Per the germline V gene, CDR1 is SGHRS and CDR2 is YFSETQ. This CDR3 spans 15 amino acids. Trimming removed 4 bases from V and 0 bases from J; junction bases left unmatched: 5. The CDR3 DNA sequence: TGCGCCAGCAGCCTGGGACAGGTAGCTAACTATGGCTACACCTTC. It translates to CASSLGQVANYGYTF.

This chain connects TRBV13 to TRBJ2-7, with 8 bases lining up with TRBD2. The CDR3 extends over 17 amino acids. Germline CDR1 and CDR2: PRHDT and FYEKMQ (reference sequence). V lost 1 base and J lost 1; bases outside the gene matches: 9. The CDR3 sequence: CASSLVGKRGKSYEQYF. CDR3 bases: TGTGCCAGCAGCTTAGTGGGGAAGCGGGGGAAATCCTACGAGCAGTACTTC.

J is TRBJ2-7 and V is TRBV7-2, with D tentatively TRBD2 (7 bases). The CDR3 is 14 amino acids. CDR1 SGHTA and CDR2 FQGNSA come from the germline V gene. V shed 5 bases and J shed 1 base, with 12 bases lying between them. The CDR3 sequence: CASSHGGASYEQYF. The CDR3 DNA reads TGTGCCAGCAGCCATGGGGGGGCATCCTACGAGCAGTACTTC.